The rows below give T cell receptor beta chains drawn from one sample of a study of response to subunit inactivated influenza vaccine. Each CDR3 protein gets one entry after TCRdb re-called the RT-PCR reads with MiXCR. The table records fewer than 600,000 distinct CDR3 sequences, 6.5% to 8% of them present only once. This specimen consisted of PBMCs from blood, obtained roughly 24 months after vaccination. The receptors stem from a man aged 50-75 years who received an inactivated influenza vaccine. CDR3s include the opening cysteine and the closing phenylalanine or tryptophan.

V gene | CDR3 protein
TRBV20-1 | CSASSSGGTDTQYF
TRBV30 | CAWTKRRLYGYTF
TRBV3-1 | CASSEAGTANTGELFF
TRBV3-1 | CASSLTYTGTGANVLTF
TRBV6-2/TRBV6-3 | CASSYSGGWTDNEQFF
TRBV12-3/TRBV12-4 | CASSLGQTGVRSYNEQFF
TRBV9 | CASSVQDDYGYTF
TRBV7-8 | CASSSAGKVTEAFF
TRBV20-1 | CSAQGLNEKLFF
TRBV7-3 | CASSPPGALNTQYF
TRBV6-2/TRBV6-3 | CASSYPVGAGGGIQYF
TRBV20-1 | CSARRGGNSYNEQFF
TRBV23-1 | CASTPGLAGGGRETQYF
TRBV6-2/TRBV6-3 | CASSLDRGTGGQFF
TRBV5-1 | CASSLAPSREQYF
TRBV7-2 | CASSLVAGGRFGFF
TRBV20-1 | CSARGLAGLTDTQYF
TRBV12-3/TRBV12-4 | CASSPIGGKAEAFF
TRBV28 | CASSLGPWADTQYF
TRBV10-3 | CAISDSTGTGVPNEQFF
TRBV18 | CASSTMSGDEQFF
TRBV7-2 | CASSLDGLPEAFF
TRBV4-2 | CASSQPSVNEQFF
TRBV21-1 | CASSKGGPKETQYF
TRBV28 | CASREGTGPEAFF
TRBV4-3 | CASSPRGVGYEQYF
TRBV5-5 | CASSNQYTAGGETQYF
TRBV29-1 | CSVSRAAGGGNEQFF
TRBV4-3 | CASSQGLAGGVYEQYF
TRBV28 | CASSRTLKYNEQFF
TRBV6-5 | CASSYQQASSYNEQFF
TRBV5-1 | CASSFRTVSYEQYF
TRBV4-3 | CASSQGPSNYGYTF
TRBV20-1 | CSARAGLAGGRDTDTQYF
TRBV28 | CASSLYGESTDTQYF
TRBV12-3/TRBV12-4 | CASSPTGTSGPYEQYF
TRBV11-2 | CASSRDRQGGTQYF
TRBV20-1 | CSARDTRIGELFF
TRBV14 | CASSPDYLTLFF
TRBV7-2 | CASRIQGGEQYF
TRBV7-8 | CASSLAAVGGYGYTF
TRBV7-3 | CASSVTSQETQYF
TRBV12-3/TRBV12-4 | CASSWGTTYEQYF
TRBV29-1 | CSVGWSQGNTIYF
TRBV20-1 | CSARDGQGRGSPLHF